This note documents a single TCR beta chain sequence. Its antigen is unidentified. The source of the sample is a study of early T cells in non-severe SARS-CoV-2 infection. For the study at large: Chains were unpaired, as sequencing was done on bulk RNA from unsorted whole blood.

Points from the study as a whole: Private and CD4 specificities were missed by VDJdb matching, which favored anti-spike CD8 responses.

V lost 1 base, J lost 1 base, and 7 bases lay in between. The CDR3 is 14 residues long. Germline V gene data show CDR1 as SGHAT and CDR2 as FQNNGV. Tagging with unique molecular identifiers was applied to individual cDNA molecules. TCRdb reprocessed the 5' RACE reads via MiXCR and lists one record per CDR3 protein. This repertoire shows roughly 72,000 distinct CDR3 sequences, around 13% found once; its top ten account for about 1.1%. Specimen: whole blood. V gene TRBV11-2 combines with J gene TRBJ1-1; unclear D gene. The TCR comes from an adult who was a healthcare worker with PCR-confirmed SARS-CoV-2 infection or an uninfected control (not recorded which). This chain's CDR3 is CASSLGLQNTEAFF. The CDR3 bases are TGTGCCAGCAGCTTAGGACTGCAGAACACTGAAGCTTTCTTT.